This TCR beta chain was observed in a study of T cells in Graves' hyperthyroidism and ophthalmopathy. The CDR3 is 17 amino acids. Looked up from germline, CDR1 is WSHSY and CDR2 is SAAADI. Between the trimmed V and J ends, which lost 3 bases and 5 bases, there was a span of 20 bases. What was amplified from RNA transcripts were TCR beta CDR3 regions. HTBI primers drove first-round RT-PCR of the TCR CDR3. TCRdb processed the multiplex PCR reads anew with MiXCR; each CDR3 protein has one entry. The repertoire consists of about 410,000 distinct CDR3 sequences, with under 15% occurring once and the leading ten covering roughly 13%. The diagnostic basis comprised clinical symptoms, serum thyroxine and TRAb, thyroid ultrasound and orbital computed tomography.

The source material was blood. This clonotype was obtained from a man aged 18 to 30 with Graves' ophthalmopathy. J is TRBJ1-3 and V is TRBV10-2; D possibly corresponds to TRBD1 (5 bases). CDR3 region: CASSDATGGQGRNTIYF. CDR3 coding DNA: TGCGCCAGCAGTGATGCTACGGGTGGGCAGGGAAGAAACACCATATATTTT.